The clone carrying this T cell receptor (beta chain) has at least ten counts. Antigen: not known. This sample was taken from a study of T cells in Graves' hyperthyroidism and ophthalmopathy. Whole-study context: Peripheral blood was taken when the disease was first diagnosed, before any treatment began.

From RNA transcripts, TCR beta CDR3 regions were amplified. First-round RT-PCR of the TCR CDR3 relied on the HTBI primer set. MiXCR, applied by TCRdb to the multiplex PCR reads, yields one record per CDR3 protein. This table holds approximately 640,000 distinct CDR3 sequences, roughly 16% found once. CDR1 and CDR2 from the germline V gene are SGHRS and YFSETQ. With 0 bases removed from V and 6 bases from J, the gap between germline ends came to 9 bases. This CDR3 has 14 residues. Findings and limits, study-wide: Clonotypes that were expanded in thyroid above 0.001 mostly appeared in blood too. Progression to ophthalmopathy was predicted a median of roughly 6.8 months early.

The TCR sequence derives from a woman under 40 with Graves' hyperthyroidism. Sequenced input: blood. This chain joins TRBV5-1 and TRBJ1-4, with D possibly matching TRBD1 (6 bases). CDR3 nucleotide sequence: TGCGCCAGCAGCTTGGACAGGGTGTATGAAAAACTGTTTTTT. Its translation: CASSLDRVYEKLFF.